Listed below are T cell receptor beta chains from one sample, sequenced in a study of blood T cells in healthy people across ages. TCRdb redid the calling of the 5' RACE reads with MiXCR, one entry per CDR3 protein. The sample carries about 800,000 distinct CDR3 sequences, 20% to 30% recorded once. These data also formed part of another study, on T cells of mothers and their children.

The sample was blood. These receptors were obtained from a boy aged 10-17 years in good health. Both conserved end residues are trimmed from each CDR3.

CDR3aa,j_gene,v_gene
AISELYGETQY,TRBJ2-5,TRBV10-3
ATSYTGGVETQY,TRBJ2-5,TRBV13
ASSLDPEAVGQGNSPLH,TRBJ1-6,TRBV11-2
ASSVTSGGARDTQY,TRBJ2-3,TRBV9
ASSGNSGMHEQF,TRBJ2-1,TRBV21-1
ASSSWTPYQETQY,TRBJ2-5,TRBV14
SARDLAGGTYEQY,TRBJ2-7,TRBV20-1
ASSQGVRRELF,TRBJ2-2,TRBV14
ASSLSPTVSGANVLT,TRBJ2-6,TRBV28
ASSLGGSPLTDTQY,TRBJ2-3,TRBV11-2
ASSLVGVRGSTEAF,TRBJ1-1,TRBV27
SVDRGNSYNEQF,NA,TRBV29-1
ASSLNRVSEQY,TRBJ2-7,TRBV14
ASSQGLAGAPWETQY,NA,TRBV21-1
ASKLGDANTGELF,TRBJ2-2,TRBV27
ASSSRTGATDTQY,TRBJ2-3,TRBV28
ASSFSATGVGEKLF,TRBJ1-4,TRBV5-5
ASSQAGPTLDEQF,NA,TRBV4-3
ASSLTRTGAPYEQY,TRBJ2-7,TRBV7-2
ASRLTSGINQPQH,TRBJ1-5,TRBV6-1
ASSLGVRTGGGETQY,TRBJ2-5,TRBV28
ASSSSVAIQARQPQH,TRBJ1-5,TRBV7-8
AISDPGIAYEQY,NA,TRBV10-3
ASRDDRGGSYNEQF,TRBJ2-1,TRBV12-3/TRBV12-4
ASSSWTGGSYNSPLH,TRBJ1-6,TRBV7-9
ASSPMNSGVNEQF,NA,TRBV4-1
ASSPGLLTEAF,TRBJ1-1,TRBV7-2
ASTVSPGRAGGTQY,TRBJ2-3,TRBV28
ATSSRDLRGNGQF,TRBJ2-1,TRBV15
ASSTDRRHEQY,TRBJ2-7,TRBV5-1
ASSQPGTGAGYT,TRBJ1-2,TRBV3-1
ASSFWASGGLNEQF,TRBJ2-1,TRBV7-2